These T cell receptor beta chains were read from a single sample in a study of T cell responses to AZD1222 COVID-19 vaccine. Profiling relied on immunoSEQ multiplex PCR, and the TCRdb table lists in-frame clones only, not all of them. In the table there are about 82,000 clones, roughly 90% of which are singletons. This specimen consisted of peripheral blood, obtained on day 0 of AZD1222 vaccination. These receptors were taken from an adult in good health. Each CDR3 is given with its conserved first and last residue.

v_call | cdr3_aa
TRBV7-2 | CASSPQLATGELFF
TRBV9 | CASSVAGTSGSQSSYNEQFF
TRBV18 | CASSSQGGGYNEQFF
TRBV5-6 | CASSLGGTGSGNTIYF
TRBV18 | CASSPPEGNYEQYF
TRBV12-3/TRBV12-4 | CASSLAGSSEQYF
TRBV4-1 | CASSQILGVSDTQYF
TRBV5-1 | CASSSSTGVVNTEAFF
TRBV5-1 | CASSPQGQGANEKLFF
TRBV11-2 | CASSLGEEPLNEKLFF
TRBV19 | CASSIGEGLGYTF
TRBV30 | CAWTPPRAAPTYEQYF
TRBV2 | CASSEDLGSRGYTF
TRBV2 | CASSDSDSPLHF
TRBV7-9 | CASSRLHVSRGGNEQYF
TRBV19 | CASSFPQGLGANVLTF
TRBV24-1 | CATSEGTNEKLFF
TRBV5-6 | CASSSITRVGTEAFF
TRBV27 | CASSPRGQTYNSPLHF
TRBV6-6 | CASSRSGDNYGYTF
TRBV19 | CASCRTGGNSNQPQHF
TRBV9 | CASSESSVGELFF
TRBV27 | CASSQGLGIYEQYF
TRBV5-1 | CASSLGGVSSTDTQYF
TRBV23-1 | CAAPERDRGEDTQYF
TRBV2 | CASILEGGTNSPLHF
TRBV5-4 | CASSPWRGLAGDGDTQYF
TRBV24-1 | CAINRGLGTDTQYF
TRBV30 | CAWSGWGEAFF
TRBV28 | CASSPRTTVGNQPQHF
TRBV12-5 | CASGLVSRGNGGALMISGSYEQYF